A single sample is the source of the 22 T cell receptor beta chains below, sequenced in a study of vaccination and CD4 T cells after COVID-19. Oncomine TCR Beta short-read sequencing was applied to DNA from cultured CD4+ T cells. TCRdb recomputed calls from the PCR reads with MiXCR, one row per CDR3 protein. The table records about 21,000 distinct CDR3 sequences, under 60% of them present only once. Treatment meaning: roughly 11-day PBMC culture with coronavirus spike peptide pools or control peptides (ViraFEST assay). Antigens of these TCRs are unknown. The sequenced sample consisted of CD4+ T cells from blood, cultured in vitro. The receptors derive from a human donor who had recovered from COVID-19.

This clonotype was recorded a few times. The chain employs TRBV20-1 and TRBJ1-5; TRBD1 might be the D (5 bases). Trimming shortened V by 0 bases and J by 5 bases, and 8 bases separated the two germline ends. Germline CDR1 reads DFQATT; CDR2 reads SNEGSKA (reference sequence). The CDR3 sequence is 13 residues long. The DNA for the CDR3 is TGCAGTGCTAGAGATGAGACAGATCAGCCCCAGCATTTT. Protein: CSARDETDQPQHF.

The J gene is TRBJ2-7, the V gene TRBV7-2; 7 bases align to TRBD2. With 5 bases clipped from V and 7 bases from J, the junction kept 14 bases outside the gene matches. The CDR3 loop spans 15 amino acids. The V gene's germline CDR1 is SGHTA and CDR2 FQGNSA. The CDR3 DNA reads TGTGCCAGCAGCCCCAGGACTAGTTTCTCTTGGGAGCAGTACTTC. Protein sequence: CASSPRTSFSWEQYF.

This clonotype was observed a handful of times. This chain links TRBV20-1 with TRBJ1-2; no definite D call. The V end lost 6 bases, the J end lost 8 bases, and 16 bases lay between the germline ends. Germline CDR1 DFQATT, CDR2 SNEGSKA (reference sequence). The CDR3 loop spans 12 amino acids. CDR3 DNA sequence: TGCAGTGCCCCCGATTTGGTCACAGGCTACACCTTC. Its protein is CSAPDLVTGYTF.

V usage is TRBV20-1 and J usage is TRBJ2-5, with 12 positions matching TRBD2. Per the germline V gene, CDR1 is DFQATT and CDR2 is SNEGSKA (reference sequence). The CDR3 covers 15 residues. With V trimmed by 4 bases and J by 2 bases, 5 bases remained unmatched. The CDR3 coding sequence is TGCAGTGCTAATTCGGGACTAGCGGGTCAAGAGACCCAGTACTTC. It specifies CSANSGLAGQETQYF.

The V and J genes are TRBV18 and TRBJ1-5; D remains ambiguous. Germline assignment: CDR1 KGHSH and CDR2 LQKENI. The CDR3 length is 15 residues. Trimming cost V 1 base and J 0 bases, with 7 bases left between them. CDR3 residues: CASSPLQASNQPQHF. CDR3 DNA sequence: TGTGCCAGCTCACCACTTCAGGCTAGCAATCAGCCCCAGCATTTT.

This chain uses TRBV9 with TRBJ2-2, with D tentatively TRBD1 (6 bases). CDR1 is SGDLS, CDR2 YYNGEE, per germline. CDR3 length: 15 residues. Trimming took off 0 bases at V and 5 bases at J, with 11 bases between the two ends. CDR3 protein: CASSVANRVTGELFF. CDR3 nucleotides: TGTGCCAGCAGCGTAGCGAACAGGGTAACCGGGGAGCTGTTTTTT.

The J gene is TRBJ2-5, the V gene TRBV20-1, with TRBD2 matching over 10 bases. V lost 6 bases and J lost 4; bases outside the gene matches: 11. Germline CDR1 and CDR2: DFQATT and SNEGSKA (reference sequence). The CDR3 contains 15 residues. The CDR3 sequence is CSAEREGGGLETQYF. CDR3 sequence (DNA): TGCAGTGCAGAGCGGGAGGGGGGTGGATTAGAGACCCAGTACTTC.

The genes are TRBV5-4 and TRBJ1-1; no reliable D call. Trimming stripped 0 bases from V and 1 base from J, with 10 bases between. The CDR3 runs 15 residues. Germline V CDR1 and CDR2: SGHNT, YYREEE (reference sequence). The CDR3 DNA sequence: TGTGCCAGCAGCTTGGCCAAACGGACGAACACTGAAGCTTTCTTT. It codes for CASSLAKRTNTEAFF.

This clonotype was observed a few times. The V and J genes are TRBV19 and TRBJ1-5; tentatively, D is TRBD1 (6 bases). This CDR3 spans 17 amino acids. Trimming took 7 bases from V and 1 from J, leaving 20 bases between them. Per the germline V gene, CDR1 is LNHDA and CDR2 is SQIVND (reference sequence). CDR3 sequence reads: CASTARGGGASNQPQHF. The DNA for the CDR3 is TGTGCCAGTACCGCAAGGGGGGGGGGCGCAAGCAATCAGCCCCAGCATTTT.

The table lists this clonotype with a few counts. The chain joins TRBV27 to TRBJ2-5, with 8 bases lining up with TRBD1. The CDR3 is 15 amino acids. Germline CDR1 is MNHEY and CDR2 is SMNVEV (reference sequence). The ends lost 6 bases at V and 5 bases at J; junction bases unmatched: 11. The CDR3 here is CASSAWDRTRETQYF. The CDR3 coding sequence is TGTGCCAGCAGCGCCTGGGACAGGACGCGGGAGACCCAGTACTTC.

This chain joins TRBV30 and TRBJ1-2; D unresolved. V lost 3 bases to trimming and J lost 3 bases, with 14 bases between them. The CDR3 consists of 14 residues. The germline V gene encodes CDR1 GTSNPN and CDR2 SVGIG (reference sequence). CDR3 residues: CAWSPVREDYGYTF. CDR3 in DNA: TGTGCCTGGAGCCCCGTCAGAGAAGACTATGGCTACACCTTC.

This chain uses TRBV28 with TRBJ1-2; D possibly corresponds to TRBD1 (6 bases). The CDR3 length is 14 residues. With 2 bases removed from V and 8 bases from J, the gap between germline ends came to 15 bases. CDR1 and CDR2 from the germline V gene are MDHEN and SYDVKM. The CDR3 DNA reads TGTGCCAGCAGTTTAGGGGGACACGGGGAAGGCTACACCTTC. Protein: CASSLGGHGEGYTF.

This chain joins TRBV28 and TRBJ2-7; TRBD2 aligns across 13 bases. The ends lost 6 bases at V and 4 bases at J; junction bases unmatched: 6. The CDR3 runs to 15 residues. Germline V CDR1 and CDR2: MDHEN, SYDVKM. The CDR3 nucleotides are TGTGCCAGCAGCTCACTAGCGGGAGGGTTTTACGAGCAGTACTTC. Translated: CASSSLAGGFYEQYF.

To note about this clonotype: Possible read error: a much larger clone is one base away. The rearrangement links TRBV28 to TRBJ1-1; D is undetermined. The CDR3 runs to 11 residues. Germline loops: CDR1 MDHEN, CDR2 SYDVKM. The CDR3 coding sequence is TGTGCCAGAAGTTTTATAGCCGGAGCTTTCTTT. The encoded protein is CARSFIAGAFF.

This clonotype was counted only a few times. The chain combines TRBV20-1 with TRBJ2-7; possibly TRBD1 for D (5 bases). The CDR3 consists of 14 residues. Trimming took 5 bases from V and 2 from J, leaving 16 bases between them. In germline, CDR1 is DFQATT, CDR2 SNEGSKA (reference sequence). The CDR3 DNA follows: TGCAGTGCTCCTAGACAGTGGGATCCCTACGAGCAGTACTTC. This encodes CSAPRQWDPYEQYF.

The V and J genes are TRBV6-5 and TRBJ1-2; D uncertain. CDR3 length: 12 residues. V was cut by 0 bases and J by 6 bases, with 5 bases left in between. Germline loops: CDR1 MNHEY, CDR2 SVGAGI. The CDR3 sequence is CASSYSRDGYTF. The DNA of the CDR3 is TGTGCCAGCAGTTACTCGAGGGATGGCTACACCTTC.

This clonotype was observed a few times. This chain links TRBV6-4 with TRBJ2-5; D tentatively reads TRBD1 or TRBD2 (5 bases each). V lost 4 bases and J 4 bases, leaving 10 bases between the germline ends. Germline V gene sequence: CDR1 MRHNA, CDR2 SNTAGT. CDR3 size: 13 residues. Here the CDR3 reads CASSADGTETQYF. The CDR3 nucleotides are TGTGCCAGCAGTGCAGACGGGACAGAGACCCAGTACTTC.

V gene TRBV5-1 combines with J gene TRBJ1-2; D unclear. Germline values: CDR1 SGHRS, CDR2 YFSETQ. Trimming pared 1 base from V and 8 bases from J, leaving 15 bases between. This CDR3 has 14 amino acids. The DNA for the CDR3 is TGCGCCAGCAGCTTGCGCCAAGAATCTGACGGCTACACCTTC. Translated: CASSLRQESDGYTF.

The CDR3 nucleotides read TGTGCCAGCAGCTTGAGTGACGGGAACACCGGGGAGCTGTTTTTT. Translating gives CASSLSDGNTGELFF. The J gene is TRBJ2-2, the V gene TRBV7-2; D is unclear. CDR1 SGHTA and CDR2 FQGNSA come from the germline V gene. V was shortened by 3 bases and J by 1 base, with 9 bases between the two germline ends. CDR3 length equals 15 residues.

The rearrangement uses TRBV24-1 and TRBJ1-5, with D unresolved. V dropped 6 bases and J dropped 4 bases, with 9 bases sitting between them. Per the germline V gene, CDR1 is KGHDR and CDR2 is SFDVKD. CDR3 length equals 13 residues. CDR3 protein: CATSFGSNQPQHF. CDR3 in DNA: TGTGCCACCAGTTTCGGGTCTAATCAGCCCCAGCATTTT.

This clonotype is labeled large (0.1 to 1%). This chain connects TRBV6-5 to TRBJ2-3; no reliable D call. The length of the CDR3 is 11 residues. Germline loops: CDR1 MNHEY, CDR2 SVGAGI. Trimming removed 4 bases from V and 9 bases from J, with 8 bases in between. The CDR3 nucleotides read TGTGCCAGCAGTTTGGGGAACACGCAGTATTTT. Amino acid sequence: CASSLGNTQYF.

The gene calls are TRBV4-1 and TRBJ1-2, with D possibly TRBD1 on 6 matching bases. The CDR3 runs 14 residues. Deletions cut 0 bases from V and 8 bases from J, with 13 bases between. Germline-derived CDR1 and CDR2 are MGHRA and YSYEKL. The CDR3 coding sequence is TGCGCCAGCAGCCAAGAAAGGGGGGGATGGGGCTACACCTTC. Protein: CASSQERGGWGYTF.